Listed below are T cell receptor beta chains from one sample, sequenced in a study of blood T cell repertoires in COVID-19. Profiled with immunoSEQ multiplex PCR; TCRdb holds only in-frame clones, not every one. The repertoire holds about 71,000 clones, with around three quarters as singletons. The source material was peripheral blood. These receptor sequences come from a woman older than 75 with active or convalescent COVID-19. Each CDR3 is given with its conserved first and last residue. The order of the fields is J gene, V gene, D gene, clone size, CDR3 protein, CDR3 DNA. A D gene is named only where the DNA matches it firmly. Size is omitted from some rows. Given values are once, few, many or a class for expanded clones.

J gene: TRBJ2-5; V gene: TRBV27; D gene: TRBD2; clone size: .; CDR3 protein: CASSPLAGGQETQYF; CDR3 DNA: TGTGCCAGCAGCCCACTAGCGGGGGGTCAAGAGACCCAGTACTTC
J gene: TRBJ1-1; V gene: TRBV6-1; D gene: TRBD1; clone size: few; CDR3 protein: CASSGPPAETGSNTEAFF; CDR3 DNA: TGTGCCAGCAGTGGGCCCCCCGCAGAGACAGGGAGTAACACTGAAGCTTTCTTT
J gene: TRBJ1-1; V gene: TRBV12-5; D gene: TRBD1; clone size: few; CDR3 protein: CASGLELDRGNTEAFF; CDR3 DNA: TGTGCTAGTGGTTTGGAGTTAGACAGGGGCAACACTGAAGCTTTCTTT
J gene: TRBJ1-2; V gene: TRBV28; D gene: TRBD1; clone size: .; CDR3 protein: CASSSTGQGANYGYTF; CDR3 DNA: TGTGCCAGCAGTTCCACGGGACAGGGGGCTAACTATGGCTACACCTTC
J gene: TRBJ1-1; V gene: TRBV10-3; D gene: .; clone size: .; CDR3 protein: CAIKDSGGTEAFF; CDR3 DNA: TGTGCCATCAAGGACAGTGGGGGCACTGAAGCTTTCTTT
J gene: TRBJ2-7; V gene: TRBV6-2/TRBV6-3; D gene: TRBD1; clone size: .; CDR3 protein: CASSTDRVVREQYF; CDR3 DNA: TGTGCCAGCAGTACAGACAGGGTGGTGAGGGAGCAGTACTTC
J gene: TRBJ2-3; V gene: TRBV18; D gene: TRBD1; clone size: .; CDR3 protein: CASSPRTGWGSDTQYF; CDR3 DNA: TGTGCCAGCTCACCACGGACAGGGTGGGGGTCAGATACGCAGTATTTT
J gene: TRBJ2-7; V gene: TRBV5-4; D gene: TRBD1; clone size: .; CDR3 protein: CASSLEGASEQYF; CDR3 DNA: TGTGCCAGCAGCTTAGAGGGGGCGAGTGAGCAGTACTTC
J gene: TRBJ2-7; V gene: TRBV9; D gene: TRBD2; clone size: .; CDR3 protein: CASSGGTSGPYEQYF; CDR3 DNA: TGTGCCAGCAGCGGGGGGACTAGCGGACCCTACGAGCAGTACTTC
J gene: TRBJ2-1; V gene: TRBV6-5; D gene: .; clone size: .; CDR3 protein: CASSSGGLTYNEQFF; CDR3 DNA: TGTGCCAGCAGTTCGGGGGGCTTGACCTACAATGAGCAGTTCTTC
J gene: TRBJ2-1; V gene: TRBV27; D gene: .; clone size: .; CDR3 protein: CASSLWGRYNEQFF; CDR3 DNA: TGTGCCAGCAGTTTATGGGGCCGCTACAATGAGCAGTTCTTC
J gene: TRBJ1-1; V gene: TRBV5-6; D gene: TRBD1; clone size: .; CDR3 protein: CASSLTGGNTEAFF; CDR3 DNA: TGTGCCAGCAGCTTAACAGGGGGCAACACTGAAGCTTTCTTT
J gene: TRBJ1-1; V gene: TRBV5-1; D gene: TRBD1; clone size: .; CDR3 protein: CASSQGTGGTEAFF; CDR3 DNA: TGCGCCAGCAGCCAAGGGACAGGTGGAACTGAAGCTTTCTTT
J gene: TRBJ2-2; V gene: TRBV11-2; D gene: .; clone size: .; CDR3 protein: CASSLLPDTGELFF; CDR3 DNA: TGTGCCAGCAGCTTACTCCCAGACACCGGGGAGCTGTTTTTT
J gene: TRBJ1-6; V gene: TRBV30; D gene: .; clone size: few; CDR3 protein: CAWSFRNSPLHF; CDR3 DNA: TGTGCCTGGAGTTTCCGTAATTCACCCCTCCACTTT
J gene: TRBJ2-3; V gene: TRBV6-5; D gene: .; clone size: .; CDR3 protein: CASRGGGGAGDTQYF; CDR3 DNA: TGTGCCAGCAGGGGAGGAGGGGGGGCCGGAGATACGCAGTATTTT
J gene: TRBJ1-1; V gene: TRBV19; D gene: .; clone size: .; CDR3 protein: CASSAGLALGTEAFF; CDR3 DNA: TGTGCCAGTAGTGCAGGATTGGCGTTGGGCACTGAAGCTTTCTTT
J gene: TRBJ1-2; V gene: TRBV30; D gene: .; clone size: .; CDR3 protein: CAWSPEGRAGYTF; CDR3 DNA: TGTGCCTGGAGCCCGGAGGGGCGCGCCGGCTACACCTTC
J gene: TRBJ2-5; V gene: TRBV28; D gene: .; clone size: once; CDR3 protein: CASSLTGHRQETQYF; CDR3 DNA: TGTGCCAGCAGTTTAACTGGACACCGCCAAGAGACCCAGTACTTC
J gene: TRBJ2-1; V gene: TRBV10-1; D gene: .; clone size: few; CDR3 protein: CASSVTPIGEQFF; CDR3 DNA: TGCGCCAGCAGTGTCACCCCGATCGGTGAGCAGTTCTTC
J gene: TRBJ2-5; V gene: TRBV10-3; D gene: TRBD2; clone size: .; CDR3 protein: CAISPSGGPETQYF; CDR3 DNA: TGTGCCATCAGTCCCTCGGGAGGGCCAGAGACCCAGTACTTC
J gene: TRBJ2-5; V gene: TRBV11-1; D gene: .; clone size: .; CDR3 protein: CASSDKQGKETQYF; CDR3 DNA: TGTGCCAGCAGCGATAAGCAGGGAAAAGAGACCCAGTACTTC
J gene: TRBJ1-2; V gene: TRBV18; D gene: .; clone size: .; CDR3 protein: CASSPREGREYGYTF; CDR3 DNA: TGTGCCAGCTCACCCCGTGAGGGGCGGGAGTATGGCTACACCTTC
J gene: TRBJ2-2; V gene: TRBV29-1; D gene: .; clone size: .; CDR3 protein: CSVVYRVSGELFF; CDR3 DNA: TGCAGCGTTGTTTACAGGGTATCCGGGGAGCTGTTTTTT
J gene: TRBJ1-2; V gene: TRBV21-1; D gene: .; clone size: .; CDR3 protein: CASSRDSYGYTF; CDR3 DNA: TGTGCCAGCAGCCGGGACAGCTATGGCTACACCTTC
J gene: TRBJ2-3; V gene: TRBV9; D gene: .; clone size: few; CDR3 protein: CASSVEGTSTDTQYF; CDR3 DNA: TGTGCCAGCAGCGTAGAGGGGACTAGCACAGATACGCAGTATTTT
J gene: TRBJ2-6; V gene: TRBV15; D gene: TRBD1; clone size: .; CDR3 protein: CATSGGQGVSGANVLTF; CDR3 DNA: TGTGCCACCAGCGGGGGACAGGGGGTCTCTGGGGCCAACGTCCTGACTTTC
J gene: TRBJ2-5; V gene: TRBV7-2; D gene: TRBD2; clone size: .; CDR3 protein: CASSNAAGVETQYF; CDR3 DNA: TGTGCCAGCAGCAATGCGGCGGGGGTTGAGACCCAGTACTTC
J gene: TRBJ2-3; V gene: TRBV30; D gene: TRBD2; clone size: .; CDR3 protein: CAWSLSTSGADTQYF; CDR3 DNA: TGTGCCTGGAGTTTATCGACTAGCGGGGCCGATACGCAGTATTTT
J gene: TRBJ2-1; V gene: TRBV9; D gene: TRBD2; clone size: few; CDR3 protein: CASSVGGAPSNEQFF; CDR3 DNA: TGTGCCAGCAGCGTGGGAGGGGCCCCTTCCAATGAGCAGTTCTTC
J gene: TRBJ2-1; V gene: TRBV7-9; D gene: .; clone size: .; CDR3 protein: CASSLGSGESRFF; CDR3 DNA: TGTGCCAGCAGCTTAGGATCCGGAGAAAGTCGGTTCTTC
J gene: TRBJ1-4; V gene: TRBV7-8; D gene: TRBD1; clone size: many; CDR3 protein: CASSVYRRDRMEKLFF; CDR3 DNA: TGTGCCAGCAGCGTATACCGCCGGGACAGGATGGAAAAACTGTTTTTT
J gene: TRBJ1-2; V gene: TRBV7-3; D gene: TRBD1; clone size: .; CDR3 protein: CASSTTGDYGYTF; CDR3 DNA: TGTGCCAGCAGTACTACAGGGGACTATGGCTACACCTTC
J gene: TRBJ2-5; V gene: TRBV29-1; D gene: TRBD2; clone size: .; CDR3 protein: CTGGSETQYF; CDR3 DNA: TGCACCGGGGGGTCGGAGACCCAGTACTTC
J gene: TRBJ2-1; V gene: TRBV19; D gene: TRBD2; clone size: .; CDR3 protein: CASSIRAGGPSEQFF; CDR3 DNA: TGTGCCAGTAGTATACGGGCGGGGGGGCCATCTGAGCAGTTCTTC
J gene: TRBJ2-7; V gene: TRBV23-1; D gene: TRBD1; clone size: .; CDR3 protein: CASTRDSSYEQYF; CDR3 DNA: TGCGCCAGCACCAGGGACAGCTCCTACGAGCAGTACTTC
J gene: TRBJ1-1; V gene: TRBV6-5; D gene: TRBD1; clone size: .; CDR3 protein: CASKLTTGNAEAFF; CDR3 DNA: TGTGCCAGCAAACTTACGACAGGGAACGCTGAAGCTTTCTTT
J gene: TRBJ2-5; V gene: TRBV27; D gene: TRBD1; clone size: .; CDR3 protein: CASSSWDRSEETQYF; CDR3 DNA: TGTGCCAGCAGTTCCTGGGACAGGTCGGAGGAGACCCAGTACTTC
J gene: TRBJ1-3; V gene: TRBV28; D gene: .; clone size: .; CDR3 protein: CASHLDSGNTIYF; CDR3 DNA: TGTGCCAGCCACTTAGACTCTGGAAACACCATATATTTT
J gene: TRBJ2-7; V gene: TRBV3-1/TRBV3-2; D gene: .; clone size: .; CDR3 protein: CASSSRGEYEQYF; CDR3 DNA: TGTGCCAGCAGCTCAAGAGGCGAGTACGAGCAGTACTTC
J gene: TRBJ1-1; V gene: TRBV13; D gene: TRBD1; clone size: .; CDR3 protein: CASSLLVGQGANTEAFF; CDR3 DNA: TGTGCCAGCAGCTTACTCGTCGGGCAGGGGGCGAACACTGAAGCTTTCTTT
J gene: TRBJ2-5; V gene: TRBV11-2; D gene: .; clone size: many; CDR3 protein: CASRPEDHQETQYF; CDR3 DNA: TGTGCCAGCAGACCGGAGGACCACCAAGAGACCCAGTACTTC
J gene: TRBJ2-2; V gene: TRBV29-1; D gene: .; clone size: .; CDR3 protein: CSVRLRANTGELFF; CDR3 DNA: TGCAGCGTTCGTCTCAGGGCGAACACCGGGGAGCTGTTTTTT
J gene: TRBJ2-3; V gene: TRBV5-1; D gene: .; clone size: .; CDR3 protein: CASSYRQYSTDTQYF; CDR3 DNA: TGCGCCAGCAGCTACAGACAGTACAGCACAGATACGCAGTATTTT
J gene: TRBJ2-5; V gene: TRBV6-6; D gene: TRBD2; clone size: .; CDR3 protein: CASSPSSYRAAGEETQYF; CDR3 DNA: TGTGCCAGCAGTCCAAGTAGTTACCGGGCCGCGGGGGAAGAGACCCAGTACTTC
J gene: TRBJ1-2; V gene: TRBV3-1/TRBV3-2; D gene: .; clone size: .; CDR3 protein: CASSQRNRVGTSGYTF; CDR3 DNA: TGTGCCAGCAGCCAAAGAAACAGGGTTGGAACTAGTGGCTACACCTTC
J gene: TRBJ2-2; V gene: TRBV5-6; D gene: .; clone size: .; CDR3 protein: CASSLQGLDTGELFF; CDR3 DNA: TGTGCCAGCAGCTTGCAGGGATTGGACACCGGGGAGCTGTTTTTT
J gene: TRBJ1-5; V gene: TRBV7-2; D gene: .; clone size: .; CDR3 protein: CASSIDRATQHF; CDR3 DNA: TGTGCCAGCAGCATCGACAGAGCGACCCAGCATTTT
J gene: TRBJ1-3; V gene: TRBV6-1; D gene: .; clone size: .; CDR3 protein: CASSEAISGNTIYF; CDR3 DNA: TGTGCCAGCAGTGAAGCCATCTCTGGAAACACCATATATTTT
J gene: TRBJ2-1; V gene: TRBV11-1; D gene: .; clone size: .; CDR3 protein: CASSPRLVVEQFF; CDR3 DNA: TGTGCCAGCAGCCCCCGGTTGGTTGTTGAGCAGTTCTTC
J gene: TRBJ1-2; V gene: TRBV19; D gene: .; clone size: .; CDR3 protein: CASSRVGARGYTF; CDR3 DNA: TGTGCCAGTAGCCGGGTGGGGGCGCGCGGCTACACCTTC
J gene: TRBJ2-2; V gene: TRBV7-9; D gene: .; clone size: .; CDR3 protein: CASSLALGRVSGELFF; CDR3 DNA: TGTGCCAGCAGCTTAGCGCTGGGCAGGGTGTCCGGGGAGCTGTTTTTT
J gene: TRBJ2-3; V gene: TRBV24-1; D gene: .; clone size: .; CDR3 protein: CATSPEVTDTQYF; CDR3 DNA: TGTGCCACCAGCCCGGAGGTGACAGATACGCAGTATTTT
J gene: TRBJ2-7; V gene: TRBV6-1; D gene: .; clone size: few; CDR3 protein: CASSEALSLLYEQYF; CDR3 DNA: TGTGCCAGCAGTGAAGCGCTTTCCCTACTCTACGAGCAGTACTTC
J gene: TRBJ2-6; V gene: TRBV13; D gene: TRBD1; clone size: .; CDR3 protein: CASSADRVFAGANVLTF; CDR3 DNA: TGTGCCAGCAGCGCGGACAGGGTATTCGCTGGGGCCAACGTCCTGACTTTC
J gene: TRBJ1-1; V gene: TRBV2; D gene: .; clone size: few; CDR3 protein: CASSEAQAFF; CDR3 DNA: TGTGCCAGCAGTGAAGCCCAGGCTTTCTTT
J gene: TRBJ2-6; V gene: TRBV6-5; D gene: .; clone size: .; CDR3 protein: CASSYSRVGANVLTF; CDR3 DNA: TGTGCCAGCAGTTACTCCAGGGTTGGGGCCAACGTCCTGACTTTC
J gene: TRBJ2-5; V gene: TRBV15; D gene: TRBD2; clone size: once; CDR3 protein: CATSVRRGVYQETQYF; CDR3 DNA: TGTGCCACCAGCGTAAGACGGGGGGTGTACCAAGAGACCCAGTACTTC